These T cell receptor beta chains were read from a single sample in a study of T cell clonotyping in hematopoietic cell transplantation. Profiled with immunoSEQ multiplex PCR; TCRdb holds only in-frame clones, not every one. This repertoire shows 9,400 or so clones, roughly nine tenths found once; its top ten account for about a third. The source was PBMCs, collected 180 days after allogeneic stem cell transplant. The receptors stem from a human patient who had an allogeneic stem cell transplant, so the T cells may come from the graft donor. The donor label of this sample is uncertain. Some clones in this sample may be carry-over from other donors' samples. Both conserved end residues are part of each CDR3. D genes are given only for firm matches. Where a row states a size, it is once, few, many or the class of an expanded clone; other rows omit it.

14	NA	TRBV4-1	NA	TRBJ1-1	CASSQVAGDTEAFF	TGCGCCAGCAGCCAAGTCGCAGGAGACACTGAAGCTTTCTTT
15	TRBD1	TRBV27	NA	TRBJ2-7	CASSFLGQGINEQYF	TGTGCCAGCAGTTTCCTCGGACAGGGGATCAACGAGCAGTACTTC
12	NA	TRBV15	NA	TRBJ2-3	CATSRDRDTQYF	TGTGCCACCAGCAGAGACAGGGATACGCAGTATTTT
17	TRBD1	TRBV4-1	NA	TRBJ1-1	CASSQAGTGAVKSEAFF	TGCGCCAGCAGCCAAGCCGGGACAGGGGCCGTGAAGAGTGAAGCTTTCTTT
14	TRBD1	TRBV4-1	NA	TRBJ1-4	CASSPGTANEKLFF	TGCGCCAGCAGCCCCGGGACAGCTAATGAAAAACTGTTTTTT
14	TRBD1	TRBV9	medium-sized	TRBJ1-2	CASSAQPGGGGYTF	TGTGCCAGCAGCGCCCAACCAGGGGGCGGCGGCTACACCTTC
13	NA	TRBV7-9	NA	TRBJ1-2	CASSLSRNYGYTF	TGTGCCAGCAGCTTATCCAGAAACTATGGCTACACCTTC
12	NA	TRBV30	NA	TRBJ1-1	CAWSGTNTEAFF	TGTGCCTGGAGTGGCACGAACACTGAAGCTTTCTTT
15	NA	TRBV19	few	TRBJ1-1	CASILEPGKGTEAFF	TGTGCCAGTATCCTAGAGCCGGGGAAAGGGACTGAAGCTTTCTTT
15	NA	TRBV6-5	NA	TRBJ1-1	CASSYRSTMNTEAFF	TGTGCCAGCAGTTACCGGTCCACGATGAACACTGAAGCTTTCTTT
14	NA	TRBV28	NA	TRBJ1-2	CASNVGPGNYGYTF	TGTGCCAGCAATGTAGGGCCAGGGAACTATGGCTACACCTTC
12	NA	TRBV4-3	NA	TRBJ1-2	CASSQSEHGYTF	TGCGCCAGCAGCCAAAGCGAGCATGGCTACACCTTC
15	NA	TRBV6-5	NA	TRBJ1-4	CASSYSGGDNEKLFF	TGTGCCAGCAGTTACTCAGGGGGGGATAATGAAAAACTGTTTTTT
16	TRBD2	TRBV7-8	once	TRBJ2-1	CASSSGTRISSNEQFF	TGTGCCAGCAGCTCCGGGACTAGGATTTCGTCCAATGAGCAGTTCTTC